These T cell receptor beta chains were read from a single sample in a study of cytomegalovirus exposure and HLA in healthy donors. Sequencing was performed with immunoSEQ multiplex PCR; in TCRdb, only in-frame clones are kept and a portion is missing. The data hold 170,000 or so clones, with around 81% observed a single time. Sequences were obtained from PBMCs. Receptors were obtained from a woman younger than 30 in good health and CMV-seropositive. The CDR3 runs from the conserved cysteine through the conserved F or W. The order of the fields is D gene, J gene, clone size, V gene, CDR3 protein, CDR3 DNA. A D gene is named only where the DNA matches it firmly. Some rows mark clone size as missing; the rest say once, few, many or name a class of expanded clone.

>TRBD1|TRBJ2-7|few|TRBV7-2
CASSRDSSYEQYF
TGTGCCAGCAGCCGGGACAGCTCCTACGAGCAGTACTTC
>TRBD1|TRBJ1-3|NA|TRBV2
CASSGTELRNTIYF
TGTGCCAGCAGCGGGACAGAGCTTAGAAACACCATATATTTT
>NA|TRBJ1-3|NA|TRBV11-2
CASSLAPGNTIYF
TGTGCCAGCAGCTTGGCACCTGGAAACACCATATATTTT
>TRBD1|TRBJ1-1|NA|TRBV27
CASSYGPGQGRGPRWTEAFF
TGTGCCAGCAGTTATGGGCCTGGACAGGGTAGGGGCCCGAGGTGGACTGAAGCTTTCTTT
>TRBD1|TRBJ1-2|few|TRBV7-8
CASSPRIPDRGMGYTF
TGTGCCAGCAGCCCGCGCATCCCGGACAGGGGCATGGGCTACACCTTC
>NA|TRBJ2-7|NA|TRBV7-9
CASSESPPGAVVGSYEQYF
TGTGCCAGCAGCGAATCCCCTCCTGGGGCGGTCGTGGGTTCCTACGAGCAGTACTTC
>TRBD1|TRBJ2-7|NA|TRBV6-5
CASSYNRGYDEQYF
TGTGCCAGCAGTTACAACAGGGGGTACGACGAGCAGTACTTC
>TRBD1|TRBJ1-2|NA|TRBV5-4
CASSITGTGIYGYTF
TGTGCCAGCAGCATAACCGGGACAGGGATTTATGGCTACACCTTC
>NA|TRBJ2-1|NA|TRBV7-8
CASSSMGVRGSSYNEQFF
TGTGCCAGCAGCTCCATGGGTGTTAGAGGAAGCTCCTACAATGAGCAGTTCTTC
>TRBD1|TRBJ1-5|NA|TRBV6-1
CASSGSGTGSRLVFQPQHF
TGTGCCAGCAGTGGATCCGGGACAGGGAGCCGCCTAGTTTTTCAGCCCCAGCATTTT
>TRBD2|TRBJ2-2|NA|TRBV4-1
CASTGLAGGPRELFF
TGCGCCAGCACCGGCCTAGCGGGGGGGCCGCGGGAGCTGTTTTTT
>NA|TRBJ2-7|NA|TRBV29-1
CSVSQIPPYEQYF
TGCAGCGTGTCACAGATTCCCCCCTACGAGCAGTACTTC
>NA|TRBJ2-3|NA|TRBV6-1
CATLSVHTDTQYF
TGTGCCACCCTGAGTGTCCACACAGATACGCAGTATTTT
>NA|TRBJ1-5|once|TRBV18
CASSPTGSPIEPQHF
TGTGCCAGCTCACCAACAGGGAGTCCCATTGAGCCCCAGCATTTT
>NA|TRBJ1-2|NA|TRBV5-4
CASSPDVGGNYGYTF
TGTGCCAGCAGCCCAGACGTGGGGGGTAACTATGGCTACACCTTC
>TRBD2|TRBJ2-1|NA|TRBV19
CASSISLAGNEQFF
TGTGCCAGTAGTATTTCGCTAGCGGGGAATGAGCAGTTCTTC
>TRBD1|TRBJ2-7|NA|TRBV5-6
CASSLGGTAYEQYF
TGTGCCAGCAGCTTGGGGGGGACAGCTTACGAGCAGTACTTC
>TRBD2|TRBJ2-7|NA|TRBV6-5
CASTSGGREQYF
TGTGCCAGCACTAGCGGGGGCAGAGAGCAGTACTTC
>NA|TRBJ1-1|NA|TRBV4-3
CASSQSGTMNTEAFF
TGCGCCAGCAGCCAATCAGGGACAATGAACACTGAAGCTTTCTTT
>NA|TRBJ2-2|NA|TRBV4-1
CASSSRLAENTGELFF
TGCGCCAGCAGCTCCCGGTTAGCGGAGAACACCGGGGAGCTGTTTTTT
>NA|TRBJ1-1|NA|TRBV6-6
CASSYRSGIEAFF
TGTGCCAGCAGTTACAGGTCAGGGATTGAAGCTTTCTTT
>NA|TRBJ2-2|NA|TRBV27
CASSIIGTPNTGELFF
TGTGCCAGCAGTATAATCGGGACACCTAATACCGGGGAGCTGTTTTTT
>NA|TRBJ1-1|NA|TRBV9
CASSNRVGEAFF
TGTGCCAGCAGCAACAGGGTGGGTGAAGCTTTCTTT
>TRBD1|TRBJ1-5|NA|TRBV19
CASSISLGQANQPQHF
TGTGCCAGTAGTATAAGTCTGGGACAGGCCAATCAGCCCCAGCATTTT
>NA|TRBJ2-6|NA|TRBV6-5
CASSYLGATGANVLTF
TGTGCCAGCAGTTACCTGGGAGCCACTGGGGCCAACGTCCTGACTTTC
>TRBD1|TRBJ2-7|NA|TRBV27
CASSLKVGWTGSYEQYF
TGTGCCAGCAGTTTGAAAGTCGGATGGACAGGGTCCTACGAGCAGTACTTC
>NA|TRBJ2-5|NA|TRBV9
CASSPGGGILKTQYF
TGTGCCAGCAGCCCCGGGGGAGGTATCTTGAAGACCCAGTACTTC
>NA|TRBJ2-3|NA|TRBV5-6
CASSRKRTDRTDTQYF
TGTGCCAGCAGCCGAAAAAGGACAGATCGCACAGATACGCAGTATTTT
>TRBD2|TRBJ2-3|NA|TRBV7-2
CASRRGGEGQYF
TGTGCCAGCAGACGGGGGGGCGAAGGGCAGTATTTT
>NA|TRBJ2-3|NA|TRBV25-1
CASRRSHADTQYF
TGTGCCAGCAGGAGGAGCCACGCAGATACGCAGTATTTT
>NA|TRBJ2-6|once|TRBV9
CASSGSPFSSIGANVLTF
TGTGCCAGCAGCGGTAGCCCATTTTCTTCGATTGGGGCCAACGTCCTGACTTTC
>NA|TRBJ2-5|NA|TRBV5-1
CASSLGQGNSETQYF
TGCGCCAGCAGCTTGGGGCAGGGGAATAGTGAGACCCAGTACTTC
>NA|TRBJ1-2|NA|TRBV15
CATSIGLLANYGYTF
TGTGCCACCAGCATCGGACTCTTAGCTAACTATGGCTACACCTTC
>TRBD1|TRBJ2-7|NA|TRBV6-5
CASSRDRGRTYEQYF
TGTGCCAGCAGCCGTGACAGGGGGCGTACCTACGAGCAGTACTTC
>NA|TRBJ2-1|NA|TRBV9
CASSVVGVSYNEQFF
TGTGCCAGCAGCGTAGTCGGGGTTTCCTACAATGAGCAGTTCTTC
>TRBD2|TRBJ2-5|NA|TRBV19
CASRTSGVQETQYF
TGTGCCAGTAGGACTAGCGGGGTACAAGAGACCCAGTACTTC
>TRBD2|TRBJ2-3|NA|TRBV2
CASSEQVAGGTDTQYF
TGTGCCAGCAGTGAACAGGTAGCGGGAGGCACAGATACGCAGTATTTT
>NA|TRBJ1-2|NA|TRBV5-4
CASSQFQGGGYTF
TGTGCCAGCAGCCAATTCCAGGGCGGAGGCTACACCTTC
>TRBD2|TRBJ2-5|NA|TRBV19
CATTSGGQETQYF
TGTGCCACCACTAGCGGGGGGCAAGAGACCCAGTACTTC
>TRBD1|TRBJ1-2|NA|TRBV6-1
CASSWTGGISRGYTF
TGTGCCAGCTCCTGGACAGGGGGGATTTCACGGGGCTACACCTTC
>NA|TRBJ1-1|NA|TRBV7-8
CASSLMRQLNTEAFF
TGTGCCAGCAGCTTAATGAGACAATTGAACACTGAAGCTTTCTTT
>TRBD1|TRBJ1-1|NA|TRBV7-9
CASTFVRGPAFF
TGTGCCAGCACCTTCGTCAGGGGGCCGGCTTTCTTT
>NA|TRBJ2-1|NA|TRBV5-1
CASGLVGSYNEQFF
TGCGCCAGCGGGCTGGTTGGCTCCTACAATGAGCAGTTCTTC
>NA|TRBJ1-3|NA|TRBV4-1
CASRTQESSGNTIYF
TGCGCCAGCAGGACACAGGAGAGCTCTGGAAACACCATATATTTT